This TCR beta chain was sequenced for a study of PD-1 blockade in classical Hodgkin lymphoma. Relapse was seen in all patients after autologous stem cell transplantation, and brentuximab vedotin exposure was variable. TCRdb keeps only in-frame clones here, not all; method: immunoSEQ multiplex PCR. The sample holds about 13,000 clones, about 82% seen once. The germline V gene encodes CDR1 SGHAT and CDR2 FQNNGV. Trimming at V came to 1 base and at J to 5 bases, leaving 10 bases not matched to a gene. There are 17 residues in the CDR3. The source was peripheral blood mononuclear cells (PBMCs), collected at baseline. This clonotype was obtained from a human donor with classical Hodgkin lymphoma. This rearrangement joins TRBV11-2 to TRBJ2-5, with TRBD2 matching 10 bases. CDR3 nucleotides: TGTGCCAGCAGCTTAGCGGCTAGCGGGAGTTGGAGGGAGACCCAGTACTTC. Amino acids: CASSLAASGSWRETQYF.